This TCR beta chain was identified during a study of blood T cells in healthy people across ages (dated by TCRdb to the mid-2010s). Regarding the research as a whole: In model experiments, template switching captured roughly one uniquely barcoded TCR beta cDNA molecule for every two T cells. Age-related changes in TCR beta repertoire diversity were measured in the study by deep sequencing normalized with unique cDNA molecular identifiers. The donors were divided into four age groups: young (average roughly 17 years), middle-aged (approximately 42), aged (around 59) and long-lived (around 87). To avoid experimental bias, donors of different ages were randomly spread across the sequencing lanes. Using the same blood draw, the study looked at two additional independent replicas of 1 million unique cDNA reads for two donors, one aged 18 to 29 and the other aged 80 or older. Study-level results and caveats: Total diversity estimates from one million sequenced T cells were considered lower bounds and underestimates. Because the CMV infection status of the donors was unknown, age-related changes in expanded clonotypes may potentially have been confounded. Observed TCR beta diversity per million T cells fell roughly linearly with age, and a significant reduction was already apparent by age roughly 41. Compared with the aged group, the long-lived group had more naive CD4+ T cells, fewer expanded clones and increased TCR diversity, suggesting age selection. Because profiling used bulk unsorted PBMCs, naive and antigen-experienced compartments could not be compared conclusively. The percentage of naive T cells measured by flow cytometry correlated strongly with observed TCR beta diversity.

The method behind the library was 5' RACE. The sequencing machine was an Illumina HiSeq 2500. The second PCR ran for roughly 7 to 12 cycles and used a J-beta primer mix along with a sample-barcoded 5' primer. A template-switch 5' adaptor carrying 12 random nucleotides introduced a unique molecular identifier onto each TCR beta cDNA molecule. Each sample yielded at least 2.5 million CDR3-containing paired-end reads. First-strand cDNA synthesis was performed from all RNA using the Mint cDNA synthesis kit, with priming by a TRBC-specific oligonucleotide. All cDNA was treated with uracil-DNA glycosylase and then went through a first 18-cycle PCR with the universal primers M1SS and BC2_uni_R. Per the authors' processing: Normalization of each sample was performed by random selection of 1 million high-quality reads, each carrying a distinct molecular identifier. Instead of being binned into consensus sequences, reads with shared molecular identifiers were discarded. MiTCR, with a Q25 quality threshold and the strictest error-elimination algorithm, was used for CDR3 identification, clonotype clustering and error correction. Lower-bound total TCR beta diversity was estimated with a nonparametric unseen species model using Euler transformation. TCRdb itself trimmed the public reads at Q25 with fastp, ran MiXCR and retained productive beta chains. Rows are unified per CDR3 protein, each entry keeping the most common DNA and genes. These V and J calls derive from TCRdb rather than the authors' analysis. Recorded for this sample are over a million distinct CDR3 sequences; more than 35% of them occurred a single time. Approximately 17% of the sample lies in the top ten.

Notes on this clonotype: Which antigen it targets is not known. No much larger clone is present one base from it, and per-base qualities are unavailable.

Donors were 39 systemically healthy Caucasian individuals from Russia aged roughly 6 to 90 years. About 10 milliliters of peripheral blood were drawn from each donor into EDTA-treated Vacutainer tubes. Ficoll-Paque density-gradient centrifugation was used to isolate PBMCs, with at least 7 million per sample. Trizol reagent was used to extract total RNA from PBMCs, with at least 6 micrograms per sample. The percentages of naive CD45RAhigh/CD27high T cells were determined by flow cytometry on a PBMC aliquot from every donor. The CDR3 sequence holds 16 residues, the cysteine and phenylalanine included. The CDR3 DNA has 48 bases and is translated from base 1. CDR1 MDHEN and CDR2 SYDVKM were looked up in the germline V gene. Trimming accounts for 3 bases at V and 4 bases at J, while the number of junction bases matched to no gene is 12.

The clonotype originates from a woman aged 55-70 years in good health. The V and J segments used are TRBV28 and TRBJ2-7; 7 central bases correspond to TRBD2. The sample was blood. The bases read TGTGCCAGCAGTTTGGATTGGCGGGAGAAAGGATACGAGCAGTACTTC. The encoded protein is CASSLDWREKGYEQYF.